The source of this TCR beta chain is a study of T cells in localized non-small cell lung cancer. Germline CDR1 and CDR2: SGDLS and YYNGEE. Trimming cost V 0 bases and J 3 bases, with 10 bases left between them. The CDR3 covers 15 residues. Generated by immunoSEQ multiplex PCR, the TCRdb table keeps only in-frame clones and is missing some. The sample holds 50,000 to 75,000 clones; just over 90% are singletons and the top ten take 15% to 20%. The chain links TRBV9 to TRBJ1-5; D uncertain. This sequence was found in a man between 35 and 75 years old with stage I lung adenocarcinoma. The sample consisted of peripheral blood, taken before any cancer treatment. This CDR3 reads CASSVAIGLNQPQHF. DNA for the CDR3: TGTGCCAGCAGCGTAGCTATTGGTCTCAATCAGCCCCAGCATTTT.